These 20 T cell receptor beta chains were sequenced from one sample in a study of blood T cells in healthy people across ages (dated by TCRdb to between 2014 and 2016). Library creation used 5' RACE. A second PCR of roughly 7 to 11 cycles was performed with a sample-barcoded 5' primer and a J-beta primer mix. Using fastp trimming at Q25 and MiXCR clonotype assembly, TCRdb reanalyzed the public sequencing data and kept in-frame beta chains. Each entry merges the rows of one CDR3 protein and shows their most common DNA and genes. The sample contains some 1,800,000 distinct CDR3 sequences, about 39% of them found a single time. Roughly 23% of the sample is in the top ten clones. What was sequenced was blood. Receptor source: a human donor in good health.

This clonotype was recorded a few times. V and J are TRBV20-1 and TRBJ2-1, with a tentative D call TRBD2 (7 bases). The germline V gene encodes CDR1 DFQATT and CDR2 SNEGSKA (reference sequence). The CDR3 totals 15 residues. V lost 6 bases, J lost 7 bases, and 22 bases lay in between. This CDR3 reads CSALGERGGGNEQFF. CDR3 nucleotides: TGCAGTGCCCTAGGGGAGCGAGGGGGGGGGAATGAGCAGTTCTTC.

The rearrangement joins TRBV29-1 to TRBJ2-4; D is unresolved. TRBJ2-7 explains the end of the DNA better; the J call may be wrong. Germline V gene sequence: CDR1 SQVTM, CDR2 ANQGSEA. The CDR3 is made up of 12 amino acids. In nucleotides, the CDR3 is TGCAGCGTTGGGCAGATCGGCTACGAGCAGTACTTC. It codes for CSVGQIGYEQYF.

The rearrangement uses TRBV29-1 and TRBJ2-3, with 11 positions matching TRBD2. This CDR3 spans 16 amino acids. The germline V gene encodes CDR1 SQVTM and CDR2 ANQGSEA. Unmatched junction bases numbered 11, after V lost 7 bases and J lost 2 bases. CDR3 amino acids: CSAHVGTSGYTDTQYF. The CDR3 bases are TGCAGCGCTCACGTGGGGACTAGCGGATACACAGATACGCAGTATTTT.

The V call is TRBV9, the J call TRBJ2-1; D tentatively fits TRBD1 or TRBD2 (5 bases each). The CDR3 is 14 amino acids. Between the trimmed V and J ends, which lost 3 bases and 11 bases, there was a span of 18 bases. Germline V gene data show CDR1 as SGDLS and CDR2 as YYNGEE. CDR3 loop: CASSEVVRGGKQFF. The CDR3 DNA sequence: TGTGCCAGCAGCGAGGTGGTTCGTGGGGGAAAGCAGTTCTTC.

This clonotype appeared a few times. This chain uses TRBV7-3 with TRBJ2-6; D perhaps matches TRBD1 (6 bases). The length of the CDR3 is 15 residues. V was cut by 1 base and J by 6 bases, with 10 bases left in between. Germline CDR1 SGHTA, CDR2 FQGTGA. The CDR3 region has the DNA TGTGCCAGCAGCTTAATGGCAGGGGAGGCCAACGTCCTGACTTTC. Residues: CASSLMAGEANVLTF.

Only a few counts were recorded for this clonotype. The V call is TRBV20-1, the J call TRBJ1-2, with 8 bases fitting TRBD1. J lost 2 bases, V lost 3 bases, and 5 bases had no gene match. Germline lookup yields CDR1 DFQATT and CDR2 SNEGSKA (reference sequence). The CDR3 is made up of 14 amino acids. In nucleotides, the CDR3 is TGCAGTGCTAGGAGGACAGGGAGAAACTATGGCTACACCTTC. Translating gives CSARRTGRNYGYTF.

The rearrangement joins TRBV3-1 to TRBJ1-1; D might be TRBD1 (5 bases). From germline, CDR1 is LGHDT and CDR2 YNNKEL (reference sequence). The CDR3 sequence is 15 residues long. Trimming left V 4 bases short and J 7 bases short, with 19 bases between. CDR3 nucleotides: TGTGCCAGCAGCCCCGATCAGGGTGTCGAGGGTGAAGCTTTCTTT. This codes for CASSPDQGVEGEAFF.

The J gene is TRBJ2-7, the V gene TRBV28, with TRBD1 matching 9 bases. This CDR3 is 15 amino acids long. J gave up 2 bases and V 4 bases, and 6 bases lay outside the gene matches. Germline loops: CDR1 MDHEN, CDR2 SYDVKM. DNA of the CDR3: TGTGCCAGCAGTTGGGACAGGGTGAGGACCTACGAGCAGTACTTC. Translated, it gives CASSWDRVRTYEQYF.

This sequence joins TRBV7-2 and TRBJ2-5, with D perhaps matching TRBD1 or TRBD2 (6 bases each). The CDR3 totals 16 residues. Germline V gene sequence: CDR1 SGHTA, CDR2 FQGNSA. Trimming removed 1 base from V and 2 bases from J, with 14 bases in between. The chain's CDR3 is CASSLGPPGAQETQYF. Written as DNA, the CDR3 is TGTGCCAGCAGCTTAGGTCCCCCGGGGGCACAAGAGACCCAGTACTTC.

The table lists this clonotype with a few counts. J is TRBJ2-5 and V is TRBV7-2; perhaps TRBD2 as D (6 bases). This CDR3 is 16 amino acids long. CDR1 and CDR2 from the germline V gene are SGHTA and FQGNSA. The germline V and J ends were trimmed by 2 bases and 9 bases, with 22 bases remaining between them. This CDR3 is CASSLIFHQAGGPQYF. The CDR3, as DNA: TGTGCCAGCAGCTTAATCTTCCACCAAGCGGGCGGTCCCCAGTACTTC.

V is TRBV9 and J is TRBJ2-2; 8 bases map to TRBD2. CDR1 and CDR2 (germline): SGDLS, YYNGEE. CDR3 size: 14 residues. The V gene end was trimmed by 4 bases and the J gene end by 6 bases; junction bases not matched to a gene: 5. CDR3: CASSPGRAAGELFF. For the CDR3, the DNA is TGTGCCAGCAGCCCCGGGAGGGCGGCCGGGGAGCTGTTTTTT.

The V gene is TRBV18, the J gene TRBJ1-1, with D maybe TRBD1 (5 bases). V was pared by 4 bases and J by 0 bases, with 18 bases between. There are 17 residues in the CDR3. Looked up from germline, CDR1 is KGHSH and CDR2 is LQKENI. In DNA, the CDR3 is TGTGCCAGCTCACACACCTCAACCCACAGGTTGAACACTGAAGCTTTCTTT. Residues: CASSHTSTHRLNTEAFF.

This sequence joins TRBV6-1 and TRBJ1-5; tentatively, D is TRBD1 (6 bases). V lost 7 bases to trimming and J lost 1 base, with 11 bases between them. CDR1 MNHNS and CDR2 SASEGT come from the germline V gene. The CDR3 spans 14 residues. Written as DNA, the CDR3 is TGTGCCAGCAAACAGGGTGGCAGCAATCAGCCCCAGCATTTT. Translated: CASKQGGSNQPQHF.

This chain joins TRBV7-9 and TRBJ2-4, with D tentatively TRBD2 (5 bases). The J call may be wrong; the DNA end is better matched by TRBJ2-7. The CDR3 is made up of 16 amino acids. The germline CDR1 and CDR2 sequences are SEHNR and FQNEAQ (reference sequence). This chain's CDR3 is CASSSPEDRDFYEQYF. The CDR3 bases are TGTGCCAGCAGCTCTCCAGAAGACCGGGATTTCTACGAGCAGTACTTC.

J is TRBJ2-2 and V is TRBV4-3; D tentatively fits TRBD1 or TRBD2 (5 bases each). The V end lost 3 bases, the J end lost 3 bases, and 11 bases lay between the germline ends. Germline values: CDR1 LGHNA, CDR2 YSLEER. The length of the CDR3 is 15 residues. The CDR3 region is CASSHSTGHTGELFF. The CDR3 DNA reads TGCGCCAGCAGCCATAGCACGGGGCACACCGGGGAGCTGTTTTTT.

The chain combines TRBV6-5 with TRBJ2-1; D perhaps matches TRBD1 (6 bases). The CDR3 covers 12 residues. CDR1 MNHEY and CDR2 SVGAGI come from the germline V gene. The V gene lost 5 bases and the J gene lost 10 bases, with 12 bases spanning the gap. The CDR3 here is CASSSGQLEQFF. The CDR3 DNA sequence: TGTGCCAGCAGTAGTGGACAGTTAGAGCAGTTCTTC.

This clonotype was recorded many times. This chain connects TRBV7-2 to TRBJ2-3; no firm D call. Between the trimmed V and J ends, which lost 3 bases and 2 bases, there was a span of 6 bases. The CDR3 is made up of 13 amino acids. Germline CDR1 reads SGHTA; CDR2 reads FQGNSA. This CDR3 is CASSFVPTDTQYF. In DNA form, the CDR3 reads TGTGCCAGCAGCTTCGTACCCACAGATACGCAGTATTTT.

The CDR3 DNA reads as TGTGCCAGCAGCCGACCGAACGACGCGGATACCTACGAGCAGTACTTC. It translates to CASSRPNDADTYEQYF. The V call is TRBV4-2, the J call TRBJ2-7; D is unclear. This CDR3 is 16 amino acids long. Trimming left V 4 bases short and J 2 bases short, with 18 bases between. CDR1 and CDR2 (germline): LGHNA, YNFKEQ.

The chain has TRBV7-2 and TRBJ1-2; 8 positions match TRBD1. V lost 2 bases to trimming and J lost 8 bases; unmatched junction nucleotides: 10. There are 15 residues in the CDR3. Germline V CDR1 and CDR2: SGHTA, FQGNSA. CDR3 amino acids: CASSLSPGGGGGYTF. For the CDR3, the DNA is TGTGCCAGCAGCTTAAGTCCAGGGGGCGGCGGGGGCTACACCTTC.

The chain joins TRBV9 to TRBJ2-1; D ambiguous. The CDR3 has 17 residues. Per the germline V gene, CDR1 is SGDLS and CDR2 is YYNGEE. Trimming cost V 0 bases and J 0 bases, with 13 bases left between them. The CDR3 DNA reads TGTGCCAGCAGCGTAGAGGAAGGTCTGAGCTCCTACAATGAGCAGTTCTTC. This translates into CASSVEEGLSSYNEQFF.